This entry lists 13 T cell receptor beta chains sequenced from one sample in a study of blood T cell repertoires in COVID-19. Clones were sequenced by immunoSEQ multiplex PCR, and TCRdb holds only the in-frame ones, with some missing. The sample carries 85,000 to 120,000 clones, 84% recorded once. The sequencing sample was made of peripheral blood. The source of these receptors is a woman in her sixties or seventies with acute or convalescent COVID-19.

V and J are TRBV27 and TRBJ2-1, with 9 positions matching TRBD2. This CDR3 spans 16 amino acids. Per germline, CDR1 MNHEY and CDR2 SMNVEV (reference sequence). V gave up 2 bases and J gave up 9 bases; unmatched junction bases: 11. CDR3 protein: CASSLEWASGMGEQFF. CDR3 bases: TGTGCCAGCAGTTTAGAGTGGGCTAGCGGGATGGGTGAGCAGTTCTTC.

This clone appeared once. This chain joins TRBV3-1 (or the pseudogene TRBV3-2) and TRBJ1-2; 8 bases are a match to TRBD1. J lost 4 bases, V lost 8 bases, and 6 bases had no gene match. CDR3 length: 13 residues. Per germline, CDR1 LGHDT and CDR2 YNNKEL (reference sequence). DNA for the CDR3: TGTGCCAGCGCTGAACAGGGGGTCTATGGCTACACCTTC. This encodes CASAEQGVYGYTF.

About this clone itself: At one end the junction does not follow the germline gene, possibly because of a read error. The CDR3 DNA is TGTGCCAGCAGCTCCGGGACAGAAGACACATATACGCAGTATTTT. This encodes CASSSGTEDTYTQYF. This rearrangement joins TRBV6-5 to TRBJ2-3; 7 bases are a match to TRBD1. CDR3 size: 15 residues. CDR1 is MNHEY and CDR2 is SVGAGI in the germline V gene.

Only a few counts were recorded for this clone. The genes are TRBV2 and TRBJ2-1; TRBD2 is a possible D gene (6 bases). Per the germline V gene, CDR1 is SNHLY and CDR2 is FYNNEI. CDR3 size: 13 residues. The V end lost 8 bases, the J end lost 4 bases, and 12 bases lay between the germline ends. CDR3 region: CASSASEYNEQFF. The CDR3 nucleotides are TGTGCCAGCTCTGCTAGCGAGTACAATGAGCAGTTCTTC.

V gene TRBV28 combines with J gene TRBJ2-7; TRBD1 matches 9 bases. The CDR3 extends over 13 amino acids. The trim removed 10 bases at V and 2 bases at J, leaving 6 bases unmatched. Germline V gene lookup returns CDR1 MDHEN and CDR2 SYDVKM. The CDR3 nucleotides are TGTGCCACCGACAGGGGGGCCCCCTACGAGCAGTACTTC. Translation gives CATDRGAPYEQYF.

This clone turned up a few times. The genes are TRBV6-6 and TRBJ1-5; 7 positions agree with TRBD1. Germline V gene data show CDR1 as MNHNY and CDR2 as SVGAGI (reference sequence). V shed 4 bases, J shed 4 bases, and the junction held 4 bases outside the gene matches. CDR3 size: 14 residues. CDR3 in amino acids: CASSSQGTNQPQHF. For the CDR3, the DNA is TGTGCCAGCAGTTCACAGGGGACTAATCAGCCCCAGCATTTT.

Only a few counts were recorded for this clone. V and J are TRBV27 and TRBJ2-7, with a weak D call TRBD1 (6 bases). This CDR3 comprises 15 residues. V was pared by 5 bases and J by 4 bases, with 18 bases between. CDR1 is MNHEY, CDR2 SMNVEV, per germline (reference sequence). CDR3 DNA: TGTGCCAGCAGTCCGGACAGAACAAGAAATTACGAGCAGTACTTC. Translation: CASSPDRTRNYEQYF.

The CDR3 nucleotides are TGTGCCAGCAGTTACTCGGCAGACTCCTACGAGCAGTACTTC. Its protein product is CASSYSADSYEQYF. The rearrangement joins TRBV6-5 to TRBJ2-7; no reliable D call. The V end was cut by 0 bases, the J end by 0 bases, with 6 bases between. There are 14 residues in the CDR3. Germline V gives CDR1 MNHEY, CDR2 SVGAGI.

CDR3 in DNA: TGTGCCTGTGGGGGCCAGCTGAACACTGAAGCTTTCTTT. This encodes CACGGQLNTEAFF. The V call is TRBV30, the J call TRBJ1-1; TRBD1 is a possible D gene (6 bases). Germline values: CDR1 GTSNPN, CDR2 SVGIG (reference sequence). The CDR3 length is 13 residues. With 6 bases removed from V and 0 bases from J, the gap between germline ends came to 11 bases. The entire variable domain, with the rest obtained from reference TRBV30 and TRBJ1-1, is as follows: SQTIHQWPATLVQPVGSPLSLECTVEGTSNPNLYWYRQAAGRGLQLLFYSVGIGQISSEVPQNLSASRPQDRQFILSSKKLLLSDSGFYLCACGGQLNTEAFFGQGTRLTVV.

CDR3 sequence: CASSSTGSGGYTF. Written as DNA, the CDR3 is TGCGCCAGCAGCTCGACAGGCTCCGGTGGCTACACCTTC. This sequence joins TRBV5-1 and TRBJ1-2; D is possibly TRBD1 (6 bases). Between the trimmed V and J ends, which lost 3 bases and 7 bases, there was a span of 13 bases. CDR3 length: 13 amino acids. CDR1 SGHRS and CDR2 YFSETQ come from the germline V gene. Using reference TRBV5-1 and TRBJ1-2 for the parts outside the CDR3, the full variable domain is KAGVTQTPRYLIKTRGQQVTLSCSPISGHRSVSWYQQTPGQGLQFLFEYFSETQRNKGNFPGRFSGRQFSNSRSEMNVSTLELGDSALYLCASSSTGSGGYTFGSGTRLTVV.

V gene TRBV6-5 combines with J gene TRBJ1-1; D perhaps matches TRBD1 (5 bases). The CDR3 is 13 amino acids. The germline V gene encodes CDR1 MNHEY and CDR2 SVGAGI. V was cut by 10 bases and J by 1 base, with 13 bases left in between. CDR3 amino acids: CATIRERNTEAFF. The CDR3 coding sequence is TGTGCCACAATCAGGGAAAGGAACACTGAAGCTTTCTTT.

The V gene is TRBV28, the J gene TRBJ1-1; no clear D gene. Germline V gives CDR1 MDHEN, CDR2 SYDVKM. The CDR3 covers 16 residues. Between the trimmed V and J ends, which lost 5 bases and 3 bases, there was a span of 19 bases. The CDR3 here is CASSIVAGRRDTEAFF. The CDR3 DNA follows: TGTGCCAGCAGTATTGTGGCGGGGAGAAGGGACACTGAAGCTTTCTTT.

The chain employs TRBV10-3 and TRBJ1-5; D gene unclear. Trimming left V 2 bases short and J 3 bases short, with 8 bases between. This CDR3 has 14 residues. The germline gives CDR1 ENHRY, CDR2 SYGVKD. DNA for the CDR3: TGTGCCATCAGTGAGAAACAAAACAATCAGCCCCAGCATTTT. Protein sequence: CAISEKQNNQPQHF.